The clone carrying this T cell receptor (beta chain) was seen many times. Its antigen is still unknown. It was with a sample-barcoded 5' primer and a J-beta primer mix that a second PCR of roughly 7 to 12 cycles was run. A template-switch adaptor containing 12 random nucleotides labeled each cDNA molecule. TCRdb passed the 5' RACE reads through MiXCR, listing each CDR3 protein once. The table records about 670,000 distinct CDR3 sequences, about 51% of them present only once. The germline V and J ends were trimmed by 2 bases and 3 bases, with 16 bases remaining between them. This CDR3 has 16 residues. The germline CDR1 and CDR2 sequences are MGHDK and SYGVNS. The data originate from a study of blood T cells in healthy people across ages. The study, taken as a whole, reports: Donors of long life had a larger count of naive CD4+ cells and greater diversity than aged donors. Researchers report that TCR beta diversity correlated strongly with naive T cell percentage. Age showed a roughly linear inverse relationship with TCR beta diversity per million T cells.

This chain joins TRBV25-1 and TRBJ1-2; unclear D gene. The sample comprised blood. This receptor was identified in a woman older than 75 in good health. Here the CDR3 DNA reads TGTGCCAGCAGTGAACGTGCTCCCAGGTTGGACTATGGCTACACCTTC. It encodes CASSERAPRLDYGYTF.